The clone carrying this T cell receptor beta chain was counted only a few times. The data were taken from a study of T cells in Graves' hyperthyroidism and ophthalmopathy. Participants, patients aged 18 to 65, had newly diagnosed hyperthyroidism with a duration under 2 months. The investigators amplified TCR beta CDR3 regions from RNA transcripts. The primer set for the first-round RT-PCR of the TCR CDR3 was HTBI. Via MiXCR, TCRdb re-called the multiplex PCR reads, giving one row per CDR3 protein. The table lists approximately 420,000 distinct CDR3 sequences, roughly 13% of them singletons. Germline loops: CDR1 SGDLS, CDR2 YYNGEE. The CDR3 has 15 residues. Trimming removed 3 bases from V and 2 bases from J, with 15 bases in between.

This clonotype was obtained from a young woman with Graves' hyperthyroidism. The material sequenced was blood. The chain carries TRBV9 and TRBJ2-7; the D gene could be TRBD1 or TRBD2 (5 bases each). In DNA, the CDR3 is TGTGCCAGCAGCGCTGGCCGGGACGGGACCTACGAGCAGTACTTC. It is translated as CASSAGRDGTYEQYF. The full variable domain, rest sourced from reference TRBV9 and TRBJ2-7, is DSGVTQTPKHLITATGQRVTLRCSPRSGDLSVYWYQQSLDQGLQFLIQYYNGEERAKGNILERFSAQQFPDLHSELNLSSLELGDSALYFCASSAGRDGTYEQYFGPGTRLTVT.